The 23 T cell receptor beta chains presented below share a single source sample, sequenced in a study of blood T cell repertoires in COVID-19 (dated by TCRdb to the early 2020s). The library was made by the immunoSEQ multiplex PCR assay. TCRdb carries this immuneACCESS record with in-frame sequences only. Its versions omit some clonotypes, under half of them owing to an unresolved V gene in the studies checked, with the rest unexplained. Recorded for this sample are more than 120,000 clones; about 80% of them occurred a single time. Clones ranked in the top ten supply roughly 4% of the sample. The sequenced material came from PBMCs or T cells enriched from blood (not recorded which). All receptors come from a man aged 50-59 years in a cohort exposed to, infected with or recovered from COVID-19 (not recorded which).

This clone was detected once. The chain links TRBV7-9 to TRBJ1-6, with TRBD1 matching 7 bases. The CDR3 extends over 15 amino acids. V was pared by 3 bases and J by 3 bases, with 2 bases of the junction left unmatched. Germline loops: CDR1 SEHNR, CDR2 FQNEAQ (reference sequence). DNA for the CDR3: TGTGCCAGCAGCTTGGGGACAGTCTATAATTCACCCCTCCACTTT. Translated, it gives CASSLGTVYNSPLHF. The variable domain in full, completed from reference TRBV7-9 and TRBJ1-6, reads DTGVSQNPRHKITKRGQNVTFRCDPISEHNRLYWYRQTLGQGPEFLTYFQNEAQLEKSRLLSDRFSAERPKGSFSTLEIQRTEQGDSAMYLCASSLGTVYNSPLHFGNGTRLTVT.

V gene TRBV6-4 combines with J gene TRBJ2-2; a possible D gene is TRBD1 (5 bases). Trimming left V 0 bases short and J 3 bases short, with 5 bases between. CDR3 length: 14 residues. Looked up from germline, CDR1 is MRHNA and CDR2 is SNTAGT. The DNA for the CDR3 is TGTGCCAGCAGTGACTCAGGGGACACCGGGGAGCTGTTTTTT. Protein product: CASSDSGDTGELFF.

The genes are TRBV5-4 and TRBJ1-2, with TRBD1 identical over 9 bases. CDR1 is SGHNT and CDR2 is YYREEE in the germline V gene (reference sequence). With V trimmed by 4 bases and J by 5 bases, 9 bases remained unmatched. This CDR3 spans 15 amino acids. CDR3 coding DNA: TGTGCCAGCAGCCCCACCCCGGGACAGGGTTATGGCTACACCTTC. The encoded protein is CASSPTPGQGYGYTF.

The V gene is TRBV19, the J gene TRBJ2-2; D possibly corresponds to TRBD2 (6 bases). This CDR3 spans 15 amino acids. CDR1 and CDR2 (germline): LNHDA, SQIVND (reference sequence). V gave up 7 bases and J gave up 2 bases, with 14 bases separating them. The chain's CDR3 is CASTPLGGNTGELFF. The CDR3 nucleotides read TGTGCCAGTACCCCCCTCGGGGGTAACACCGGGGAGCTGTTTTTT.

This chain joins TRBV28 and TRBJ2-1; TRBD2 is a possible D gene (7 bases). The germline V and J ends were trimmed by 3 bases and 5 bases, with 20 bases remaining between them. This CDR3 contains 17 residues. Germline V gives CDR1 MDHEN, CDR2 SYDVKM. The CDR3 sequence: CASSLGRGAVIDNEQFF. The CDR3 DNA reads as TGTGCCAGCAGTTTGGGCCGGGGGGCGGTGATCGACAATGAGCAGTTCTTC.

The rearrangement uses TRBV19 and TRBJ2-3; the match to TRBD2 covers 7 bases. J gave up 1 base and V 8 bases, and 18 bases lay outside the gene matches. CDR3 size: 18 residues. CDR1 is LNHDA and CDR2 is SQIVND in the germline V gene (reference sequence). The CDR3 loop is CASLGGTPDGERTDTQYF. For the CDR3, the DNA is TGTGCCAGTCTCGGGGGGACTCCTGATGGTGAGCGCACAGATACGCAGTATTTT.

The chain has TRBV7-8 and TRBJ2-3, with TRBD1 identical over 8 bases. V shed 5 bases and J 6 bases; nucleotides not matched to a gene: 16. The CDR3 extends over 17 amino acids. Germline CDR1 is SGHVS and CDR2 is FQNEAQ. CDR3 nucleotides: TGTGCCAGCAGCCACCTGCCCCGGGGACAGGAAAAGGATACGCAGTATTTT. As protein: CASSHLPRGQEKDTQYF.

The genes are TRBV9 and TRBJ2-7; D call uncertain. The CDR3 is made up of 10 amino acids. The germline V gene has CDR1 SGDLS and CDR2 YYNGEE. Trimming left V 6 bases short and J 5 bases short, with 6 bases between. As DNA, the CDR3 is TGTGCCAGCACCTTAAACGAGCAGTACTTC. It specifies CASTLNEQYF. Together with reference TRBV9 and TRBJ2-7, the CDR3 gives the full variable domain: DSGVTQTPKHLITATGQRVTLRCSPRSGDLSVYWYQQSLDQGLQFLIQYYNGEERAKGNILERFSAQQFPDLHSELNLSSLELGDSALYFCASTLNEQYFGPGTRLTVT.

In DNA form, the CDR3 reads TGTGCCAGCACCCCGAGAAGCCAAATCGGGGGCTACACCTTC. This encodes CASTPRSQIGGYTF. The chain carries TRBV6-5 and TRBJ1-2; D gene ambiguous. CDR1 and CDR2 from the germline V gene are MNHEY and SVGAGI. Trimming removed 7 bases at V and 8 bases at J, with 20 bases between. The CDR3 is 14 residues long.

This clone was recorded only once. The chain combines TRBV27 with TRBJ2-7; D possibly corresponds to TRBD2 (6 bases). Trimming took 7 bases from V and 7 from J, leaving 17 bases between them. From germline, CDR1 is MNHEY and CDR2 SMNVEV (reference sequence). CDR3 length equals 13 residues. As DNA, the CDR3 is TGTGCCAGCACACCAGGTCTAGCGCGGGAGCAGTACTTC. Its protein is CASTPGLAREQYF.

The rearrangement links TRBV2 to TRBJ1-2; TRBD1 matches 9 bases. Germline CDR1 reads SNHLY; CDR2 reads FYNNEI. The ends lost 4 bases at V and 8 bases at J; junction bases unmatched: 8. The CDR3 spans 14 residues. CDR3 sequence: CASSARTGVGGYTF. The CDR3 nucleotides are TGTGCCAGCAGTGCACGGACAGGGGTTGGGGGCTACACCTTC.

The V call is TRBV6-5, the J call TRBJ1-1; D remains ambiguous. The germline V gene has CDR1 MNHEY and CDR2 SVGAGI. V gave up 8 bases and J gave up 4 bases, with 8 bases separating them. CDR3 length equals 11 residues. This CDR3 is CASERGTEAFF. The CDR3 nucleotides read TGTGCCAGCGAACGGGGCACTGAAGCTTTCTTT.

The V and J genes are TRBV5-6 and TRBJ2-7, with a possible D match to TRBD1 (5 bases). CDR3 length: 13 residues. Trimming left V 4 bases short and J 0 bases short, with 8 bases between. Germline V gene data show CDR1 as SGHDT and CDR2 as YYEEEE. Written as DNA, the CDR3 is TGTGCCAGCAGCCCAGGGATCTCCTACGAGCAGTACTTC. This sequence encodes CASSPGISYEQYF.

V gene TRBV9 combines with J gene TRBJ1-2; unclear D gene. The CDR3 contains 13 residues. Germline V CDR1 and CDR2: SGDLS, YYNGEE. V was clipped by 0 bases and J by 2 bases, with 5 bases between them. In DNA, the CDR3 is TGTGCCAGCAGCGTAGTTGGCAACTATGGCTACACCTTC. Translating it yields CASSVVGNYGYTF.

This clone was seen a single time. V is TRBV5-4 and J is TRBJ1-2; 8 nucleotides agree with TRBD1. Germline loops: CDR1 SGHNT, CDR2 YYREEE (reference sequence). The CDR3 is 14 amino acids. V lost 4 bases, J lost 4 bases, and 6 bases stayed unmatched. The CDR3 spells CASSPDRVLYGYTF. In DNA, the CDR3 is TGTGCCAGCAGCCCGGACAGGGTCCTCTATGGCTACACCTTC.

This clone was observed a single time. J is TRBJ2-3 and V is TRBV7-2, with 7 bases that match TRBD2. This CDR3 has 15 residues. The V and J ends lost 6 bases and 0 bases, in that order; junction bases with no gene match: 6. CDR1 is SGHTA, CDR2 FQGNSA, per germline. CDR3 nucleotide sequence: TGTGCCAGCAGTTCTCAGGGAGGGAGCACAGATACGCAGTATTTT. This translates into CASSSQGGSTDTQYF.

The rearrangement uses TRBV6-5 and TRBJ2-2, with D perhaps TRBD1 (6 bases). Trimming removed 6 bases from V and 1 base from J, with 12 bases in between. Germline CDR1 and CDR2: MNHEY and SVGAGI. The CDR3 sequence is 15 residues long. The CDR3 sequence is CASRRLQGNTGELFF. The CDR3 nucleotides are TGTGCCAGCAGACGATTACAGGGGAACACCGGGGAGCTGTTTTTT.

This sequence joins TRBV9 and TRBJ2-2, with 9 bases matching TRBD2. Looked up from germline, CDR1 is SGDLS and CDR2 is YYNGEE. V dropped 7 bases and J dropped 6; count of bases not matched to a gene: 7. The CDR3 has 14 amino acids. Written as DNA, the CDR3 is TGTGCCAGCTCCGAGCGGGAGGAGGCCGGGGAGCTGTTTTTT. It encodes CASSEREEAGELFF. The entire variable domain, with the rest obtained from reference TRBV9 and TRBJ2-2, is as follows: DSGVTQTPKHLITATGQRVTLRCSPRSGDLSVYWYQQSLDQGLQFLIQYYNGEERAKGNILERFSAQQFPDLHSELNLSSLELGDSALYFCASSEREEAGELFFGEGSRLTVL.

The V gene is TRBV4-2, the J gene TRBJ2-3, with a possible D match to TRBD2 (6 bases). This CDR3 is 16 amino acids long. Trimming left V 3 bases short and J 1 base short, with 14 bases between. Germline V gene data show CDR1 as LGHNA and CDR2 as YNFKEQ. The CDR3 loop is CASSHVREVGTDTQYF. Here the CDR3 DNA reads TGTGCCAGCAGCCATGTCAGGGAGGTCGGCACAGATACGCAGTATTTT.

This clone appeared a single time. The CDR3 sequence is CASSYQNRDRLIGYTF. DNA for the CDR3: TGTGCCAGCAGTTACCAGAACCGGGACAGGTTAATAGGCTACACCTTC. J is TRBJ1-2 and V is TRBV6-5; 8 positions agree with TRBD1. The CDR3 covers 16 residues. Germline V gene lookup returns CDR1 MNHEY and CDR2 SVGAGI. V lost 2 bases, J lost 8 bases, and 13 bases stayed unmatched.

V is TRBV4-1 and J is TRBJ1-1, with D possibly TRBD1 on 5 matching bases. The CDR3 spans 16 residues. Germline CDR1 MGHRA, CDR2 YSYEKL. Deletions cut 0 bases from V and 6 bases from J, with 17 bases between. The CDR3 DNA reads TGCGCCAGCAGCCAAGATTTAGCCAGGGTGAGCGCTGAAGCTTTCTTT. Amino acid sequence: CASSQDLARVSAEAFF.

The chain uses TRBV9 and TRBJ2-5; 7 nucleotides agree with TRBD1. J lost 1 base, V lost 0 bases, and 0 bases had no gene match. This CDR3 comprises 14 residues. Germline CDR1 is SGDLS and CDR2 is YYNGEE. The CDR3: CASSVGQGQETQYF. The DNA for the CDR3 is TGTGCCAGCAGCGTAGGACAGGGCCAAGAGACCCAGTACTTC.

This sequence joins TRBV30 and TRBJ1-4, with D unresolved. The V gene's germline CDR1 is GTSNPN and CDR2 SVGIG (reference sequence). Between the trimmed V and J ends, which lost 3 bases and 12 bases, there was a span of 14 bases. CDR3 length: 12 amino acids. CDR3 loop: CAWSAAGVELFF. The CDR3 region has the DNA TGTGCCTGGAGCGCCGCCGGTGTTGAACTGTTTTTT.